This TCR beta chain was profiled in a study of OX40 agonist ivuxolimab in advanced cancers. General notes on the study: The costimulatory receptor OX40 (CD134) was targeted by ivuxolimab, a fully human IgG2 agonistic monoclonal antibody. Intravenous ivuxolimab was administered to patients every 2 weeks at six dose levels: 0.01, 0.1, 0.3, 1.5, 3 and 10 mg/kg. Of the roughly 54 dose-escalation patients, hepatocellular carcinoma was present in approximately 20, melanoma in roughly 15, renal cell carcinoma in 9 and head and neck cancer in 9. In the dose-escalation cohort, more than 80% of patients were male, and the mean age was around 60 years with a range of roughly 20 to 85. Prior anti-PD-1, anti-PD-L1 or anti-CTLA-4 therapy was permitted, and 40% to 50% of dose-escalation patients had received checkpoint inhibitors. Partial responses were achieved by three dose-escalation patients, of whom one had hepatocellular carcinoma and two had cutaneous melanoma. Peripheral TCRbeta sequencing aimed to test whether ivuxolimab altered TCR sequence diversity and caused clonal T-cell expansion. The paper describes the monotherapy dose-escalation part (N ≈ 51 patients) of the phase I trial of ivuxolimab.

Genomic DNA was isolated from the sorted cells so that the TCRbeta CDR3 region could be sequenced. The immunoSEQ Assay was used to sequence the TCRbeta CDR3 regions. TCRdb mirrors the immuneACCESS table, restricted to in-frame sequences. Some clones are absent from its copies; in checked studies, under half trace to an unresolved V gene, and the reason for the others is unknown. The sample has 50,000 to 65,000 clones on record, over 75% of them singletons. About 1% of the sample rests with the top ten. CDR1 KGHSH and CDR2 LQKENI are derived from the germline V gene. The CDR3 runs 16 residues from the cysteine to the phenylalanine. Only CDR3 DNA remains: 48 bases, in frame from the first base. Trimming takes 3 bases from V and 6 bases from J, and the germline ends sit 21 bases apart. The paper as a whole reports these results and caveats: On average, CD8+ T cells showed more expanded clones than CD4+ T cells after ivuxolimab. At doses from 0.1 to 3.0 mg/kg, clonal expansion was seen in both CD4+ and CD8+ blood T cells between baseline and week 6. The antigen specificity of the peripheral T cells that underwent clonal expansion was not determined. Low levels of normalized T-cell clonal expansion were also seen in some patients who did not respond. In the 0.1-3.0 mg/kg groups, partial responders had among the lowest normalized peripheral clonal expansion, particularly in CD8+ T cells.

Details on this clone: Which antigen it targets is not known. Base qualities are missing; no much larger clone stands one base away.

The trial excluded patients who had a history of autoimmune disease or who were on systemic immunosuppression. In every dose cohort, peripheral blood was drawn for TCR sequencing at baseline, cycle 4 day 1, and cycle 7 day 1. The samples were taken from a phase I, first-in-human, multicenter, open-label dose-escalation trial of ivuxolimab. Adults with locally advanced or metastatic melanoma, renal cell, hepatocellular, or head and neck squamous cell carcinoma were enrolled in the trial. Before TCR sequencing, CD4+ and CD8+ T cells were separately sorted from peripheral blood. Source: CD4+ or CD8+ T cells sorted from blood, taken in a trial of the OX40 agonist ivuxolimab. The sequence came from an adult with an advanced solid tumor such as melanoma, head and neck, liver or kidney cancer. The chain links TRBV18 with TRBJ2-7; the D gene lacks a confident call. The nucleotides are TGTGCCAGCTCACCCACCTCCCACACAGCCCGGGCCGAGCAGTACTTC. It translates as CASSPTSHTARAEQYF.